This T cell receptor (beta chain) was identified in a study of vaccination effects on CD4 cells after COVID-19. As concerns this clone: Its antigen is not identified.

Antigen-specific CD4+ T cells were first expanded with viral peptide pools by the ViraFEST assay and only then sequenced. Culturing for 10 to 11 days preceded CD4+ T cell isolation. Two doses of either BNT162b2 or mRNA-1273 were given to each participant. Germline V lookup: CDR1 SGHVS, CDR2 FQNEAQ. Losses at the gene ends were 3 bases for V and 3 bases for J; bases not matched to a gene: 5. This CDR3 spans 15 amino acids. TCRdb's copy holds only in-frame clones and misses some; the assay was immunoSEQ multiplex PCR. The table shows some 34,000 clones, with roughly 78% occurring only once. The chain joins TRBV7-8 to TRBJ2-7, with 10 bases that match TRBD2. This receptor was taken from a human donor who received a COVID-19 vaccine. Some clones in this sample may be carry-over from other donors' samples. Sequencing used CD4+ T cells from PBMCs cultured with HCoV-NL63 spike peptides, obtained after COVID-19 vaccination. CDR3: CASSFSGGSSYEQYV. CDR3 coding DNA: TGTGCCAGCAGCTTTAGCGGGGGGAGCAGCTACGAGCAGTACGTC.